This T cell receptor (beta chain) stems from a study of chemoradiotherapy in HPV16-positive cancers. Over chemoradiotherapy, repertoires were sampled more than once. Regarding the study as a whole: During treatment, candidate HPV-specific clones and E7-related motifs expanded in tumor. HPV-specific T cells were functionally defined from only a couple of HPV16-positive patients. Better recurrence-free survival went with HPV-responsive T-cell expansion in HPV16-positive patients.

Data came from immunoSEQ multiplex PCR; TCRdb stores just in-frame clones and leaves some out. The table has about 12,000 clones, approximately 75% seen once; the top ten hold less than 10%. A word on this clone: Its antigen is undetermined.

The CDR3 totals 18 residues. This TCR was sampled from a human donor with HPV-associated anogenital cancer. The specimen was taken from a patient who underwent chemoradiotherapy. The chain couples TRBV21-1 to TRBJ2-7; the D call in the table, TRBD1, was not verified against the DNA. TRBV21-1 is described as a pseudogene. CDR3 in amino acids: CAIQPPGLSCRGPCEQYF. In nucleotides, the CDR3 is TGTGCCATCCAACCCCCAGGACTGTCCTGCAGGGGTCCTTGCGAGCAGTACTTC.